This TCR beta chain is from a study of T cells in Graves' hyperthyroidism and ophthalmopathy. TCR beta CDR3 regions were amplified from RNA. The HTBI set primed first-round TCR CDR3 RT-PCR. Using its own MiXCR run on the multiplex PCR reads, TCRdb lists one record per CDR3 protein. The table records tens of thousands of distinct CDR3 sequences, roughly 58% of them present only once. The germline V gene has CDR1 DFQATT and CDR2 SNEGSKA (reference sequence). The CDR3 contains 16 residues. In this sample, this clonotype turned up many times. Diagnostic decisions used clinical symptoms, serum thyroxine and TRAb, thyroid ultrasound and orbital computed tomography.

The genes are TRBV20-1 and TRBJ2-3, with 12 positions matching TRBD2. The clonotype originates from a woman aged 55-69 years with Graves' ophthalmopathy. The sequencing sample was made of blood. CDR3 nucleotide sequence: TGCCGCGGGGCTAGCGGGGGGGGGCTAAGCACAGATACGCAGTATTTT. Translated, it gives CRGASGGGLSTDTQYF.